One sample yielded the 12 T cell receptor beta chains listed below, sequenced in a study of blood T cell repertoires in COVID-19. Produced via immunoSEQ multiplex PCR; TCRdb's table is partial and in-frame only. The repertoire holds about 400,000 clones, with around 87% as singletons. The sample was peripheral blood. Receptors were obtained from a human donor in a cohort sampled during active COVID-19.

This chain's CDR3 is CSVRLPLAYEQYF. Here the CDR3 DNA reads TGCAGCGTTCGTCTACCCCTGGCCTACGAGCAGTACTTC. The chain joins TRBV29-1 to TRBJ2-7; the D is unclear. CDR1 SQVTM and CDR2 ANQGSEA come from the germline V gene. V shed 5 bases and J shed 2 bases, with 13 bases lying between them. The CDR3 covers 13 residues.

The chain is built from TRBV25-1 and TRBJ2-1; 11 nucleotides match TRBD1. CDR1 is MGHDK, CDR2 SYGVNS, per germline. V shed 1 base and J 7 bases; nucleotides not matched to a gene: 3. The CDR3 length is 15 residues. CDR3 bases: TGTGCCAGCAGTGAATTTGGGACAGGGGGGAATGAGCAGTTCTTC. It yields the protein CASSEFGTGGNEQFF.

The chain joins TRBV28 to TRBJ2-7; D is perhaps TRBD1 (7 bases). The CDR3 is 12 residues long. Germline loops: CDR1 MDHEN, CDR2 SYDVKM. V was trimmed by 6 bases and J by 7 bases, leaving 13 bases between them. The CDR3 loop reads CASRPQGREQYF. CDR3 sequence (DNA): TGTGCCAGCAGGCCACAGGGGAGGGAGCAGTACTTC.

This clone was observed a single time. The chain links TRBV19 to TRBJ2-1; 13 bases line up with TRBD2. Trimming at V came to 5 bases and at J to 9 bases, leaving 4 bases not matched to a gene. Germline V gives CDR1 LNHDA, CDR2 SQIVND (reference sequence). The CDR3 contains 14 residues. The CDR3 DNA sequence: TGTGCCAGTAGTCCCCGGACTAGCGGGAGTGAGCAGTTCTTC. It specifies CASSPRTSGSEQFF.

Written as DNA, the CDR3 is TGTGCCAGTAGCCCCACAACAGGGGGCTATGGCTACACCTTC. Its protein is CASSPTTGGYGYTF. The chain joins TRBV19 to TRBJ1-2; 8 bases line up with TRBD1. CDR3 length: 14 amino acids. Germline V lookup: CDR1 LNHDA, CDR2 SQIVND (reference sequence). With V trimmed by 6 bases and J by 4 bases, 7 bases remained unmatched.

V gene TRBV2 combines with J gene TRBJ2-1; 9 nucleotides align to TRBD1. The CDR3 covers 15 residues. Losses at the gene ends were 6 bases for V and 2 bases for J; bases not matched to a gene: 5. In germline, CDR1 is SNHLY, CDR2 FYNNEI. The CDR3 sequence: CASRLGQGPYNEQFF. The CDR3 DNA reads TGTGCCAGCAGGTTGGGACAGGGTCCCTACAATGAGCAGTTCTTC.

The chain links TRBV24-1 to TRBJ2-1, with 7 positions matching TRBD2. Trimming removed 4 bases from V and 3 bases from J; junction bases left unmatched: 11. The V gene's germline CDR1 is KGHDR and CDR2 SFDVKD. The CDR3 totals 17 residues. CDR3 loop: CATSDRGGGSYYNEQFF. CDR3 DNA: TGTGCCACCAGTGACCGCGGGGGAGGGTCCTACTACAATGAGCAGTTCTTC.

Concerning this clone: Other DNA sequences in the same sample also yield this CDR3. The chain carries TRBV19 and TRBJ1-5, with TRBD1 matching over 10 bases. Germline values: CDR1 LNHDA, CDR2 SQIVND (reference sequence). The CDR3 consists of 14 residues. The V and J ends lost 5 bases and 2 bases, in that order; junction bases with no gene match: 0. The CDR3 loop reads CASSGTGGNQPQHF. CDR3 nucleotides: TGTGCCAGTAGTGGGACAGGGGGCAATCAGCCCCAGCATTTT.

The CDR3 sequence is CASSAGTGAIETQYF. The CDR3 DNA sequence: TGTGCCAGCAGTGCCGGGACAGGGGCTATCGAGACCCAGTACTTC. The gene calls are TRBV25-1 and TRBJ2-5, with 10 bases matching TRBD1. Germline V gene lookup returns CDR1 MGHDK and CDR2 SYGVNS. V dropped 4 bases and J dropped 5; count of bases not matched to a gene: 7. The CDR3 covers 15 residues.

The CDR3 DNA follows: TGCGCCAGCAGCTGGGACAGATCCTATGGCTACACCTTC. Amino acids: CASSWDRSYGYTF. J is TRBJ1-2 and V is TRBV5-1, with TRBD1 matching over 7 bases. The CDR3 runs to 13 residues. The V segment lost 3 bases and the J segment 4 bases; nucleotides outside the gene matches: 3. Per germline, CDR1 SGHRS and CDR2 YFSETQ.

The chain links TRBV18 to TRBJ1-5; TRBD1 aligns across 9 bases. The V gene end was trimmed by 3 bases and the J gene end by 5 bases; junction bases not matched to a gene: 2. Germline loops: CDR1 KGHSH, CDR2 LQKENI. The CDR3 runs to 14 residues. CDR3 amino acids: CASSPGTGHQPQHF. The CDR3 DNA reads TGTGCCAGCTCACCCGGGACAGGGCATCAGCCCCAGCATTTT.

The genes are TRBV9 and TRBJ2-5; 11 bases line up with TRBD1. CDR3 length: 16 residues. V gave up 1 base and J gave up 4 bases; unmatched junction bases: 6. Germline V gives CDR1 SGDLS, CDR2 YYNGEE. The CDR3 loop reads CASSVRTGGLGETQYF. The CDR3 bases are TGTGCCAGCAGCGTACGGACAGGGGGCCTGGGAGAGACCCAGTACTTC.